Below are 2 T cell receptor beta chains sequenced from a single sample in a study of shared clonotypes between healthy human individuals. The method was immunoSEQ multiplex PCR; TCRdb's version includes in-frame clones alone and lacks a portion of them. The sample consists of hundreds of thousands of clones, 90% to 97% of them appearing once. Sequenced sample: naive CD4+ T cells sorted from blood. Subset defined: CD45RA+ positively selected. The source of these receptors is a woman aged 25 to 39 in good health.

This rearrangement joins TRBV5-1 to TRBJ1-2, with D perhaps matching TRBD1 (5 bases). V was pared by 4 bases and J by 8 bases, with 18 bases between. CDR3 length: 14 residues. Germline V gene lookup returns CDR1 SGHRS and CDR2 YFSETQ. CDR3 residues: CASSPSGRDGGYTF. As DNA, the CDR3 is TGCGCCAGCAGCCCCTCGGGCAGGGATGGCGGCTACACCTTC. The variable domain in full, with the rest retrieved from reference TRBV5-1 and TRBJ1-2, is KAGVTQTPRYLIKTRGQQVTLSCSPISGHRSVSWYQQTPGQGLQFLFEYFSETQRNKGNFPGRFSGRQFSNSRSEMNVSTLELGDSALYLCASSPSGRDGGYTFGSGTRLTVV.

The chain joins TRBV5-1 to TRBJ2-5; TRBD2 matches at 12 bases. The assigned J gene may be wrong: the sequence end matches TRBJ2-7 better. CDR1 and CDR2 (germline): SGHRS, YFSETQ. The CDR3 contains 14 residues. The DNA of the CDR3 is TGCGCCAGCAGACTTCTAGCGGGAGGGTCCGAGCAGTACTTC. This translates into CASRLLAGGSEQYF.